Included here is one TCR beta chain sequence, with context. These data belong to a study of blood T cell repertoires in COVID-19. Study background: Samples representing acute and convalescent COVID-19 were sourced from the United States, Italy and Spain.

This CDR3 has 16 amino acids. How the authors handled the data: Amplification of reference gene primers was used by the study to estimate nucleated cell counts. The data were produced by immunoSEQ multiplex PCR, yet TCRdb's version contains in-frame clones alone and is incomplete. V and J calls and clone size are copied from that table; D and trimming were computed from the DNA. Of a few hundred thousand clones in the sample, 70% to 90% were seen once. This clonotype was sampled from a young man with active or convalescent COVID-19. The chain links TRBV21-1 to TRBJ1-4. TRBV21-1 is termed a pseudogene. Sample: peripheral blood. In nucleotides, the CDR3 is TGTGCCAGCGATGAGGGGGGGAAGGGGTTAGAGGAAAAACTGTTTTTT. Encoded protein: CASDEGGKGLEEKLFF.